Listed below are T cell receptor beta chains from one sample, sequenced in a study of blood T cell repertoires in COVID-19. This table comes from immunoSEQ multiplex PCR, and its TCRdb copy is limited to in-frame clones, with some not included. The sample has about 410,000 clones; under 90% are singletons. The sequenced sample consisted of PBMCs or T cells enriched from blood (not recorded which). These receptors all stem from a woman in her thirties who had recovered from COVID-19. Each CDR3 is given with its conserved first and last residue. The order of the fields is CDR3 length, clone size, V gene, D gene, J gene, CDR3 protein, CDR3 DNA. A D gene is named only where the DNA matches it firmly. Size values are once, few and many counts, or a class for expanded clones, and some rows have none.

>13|once|TRBV6-5|TRBD1|TRBJ2-7
CASRSTTGGEQYF
TGTGCCAGCAGATCAACCACAGGGGGCGAGCAGTACTTC
>13|-|TRBV24-1|-|TRBJ2-3
CATSDTSPDTQYF
TGTGCCACCAGTGACACTAGCCCAGATACGCAGTATTTT
>13|-|TRBV29-1|-|TRBJ1-1
CSEKNSENTEAFF
TGCAGCGAGAAGAACAGTGAGAACACTGAAGCTTTCTTT
>16|-|TRBV7-9|TRBD2|TRBJ2-2
CASSSGTGGPSGELFF
TGTGCCAGCAGCTCGGGAACGGGGGGGCCGTCCGGGGAGCTGTTTTTT
>14|-|TRBV19|-|TRBJ1-2
CASSMPSSGYGYTF
TGTGCCAGTAGTATGCCGTCCTCAGGGTATGGCTACACCTTC
>14|-|TRBV2|-|TRBJ1-5
CASRDSYSNQPQHF
TGTGCCAGCAGGGACAGCTATAGCAATCAGCCCCAGCATTTT
>19|-|TRBV4-3|TRBD1|TRBJ2-2
CASSQAGRDRASSAGELFF
TGCGCCAGCAGCCAAGCAGGCCGGGACAGGGCCTCCTCGGCCGGGGAGCTGTTTTTT
>15|-|TRBV28|-|TRBJ1-3
CASSTGQYSGNTIYF
TGTGCCAGCAGTACCGGACAATACTCTGGAAACACCATATATTTT
>15|-|TRBV6-4|-|TRBJ2-3
CASSEYLSSTDTQYF
TGTGCCAGCAGTGAATACTTGTCTAGCACAGATACGCAGTATTTT
>15|-|TRBV10-2|-|TRBJ1-4
CASSPRRSTNEKLFF
TGCGCCAGCAGTCCAAGGAGATCAACTAATGAAAAACTGTTTTTT
>17|-|TRBV27|-|TRBJ2-7
CASSLGSLGLSSYEQYF
TGTGCCAGCAGTTTAGGGTCGCTGGGCTTAAGCTCCTACGAGCAGTACTTC
>14|-|TRBV5-1|-|TRBJ2-5
CASSLPGGRETQYF
TGCGCCAGCAGCTTGCCCGGGGGAAGGGAGACCCAGTACTTC
>13|-|TRBV27|-|TRBJ2-1
CASSLNIYNEQFF
TGTGCCAGCAGTCTCAACATTTACAATGAACAGTTCTTC
>16|-|TRBV19|-|TRBJ2-2
CASSTRGLTDTGELFF
TGTGCCAGTAGTACGCGGGGCCTAACGGACACCGGGGAGCTGTTTTTT
>13|-|TRBV5-1|TRBD1|TRBJ1-1
CASSLGQGLEAFF
TGCGCCAGCAGCCTGGGACAGGGGTTGGAAGCTTTCTTT
>15|-|TRBV18|TRBD1|TRBJ1-2
CASSQQGMTNYGYTF
TGTGCCAGCTCACAACAGGGGATGACTAACTATGGCTACACCTTC